This T cell receptor (beta chain) was identified in a study of cytomegalovirus exposure and HLA in healthy donors. Trimming left V 3 bases short and J 1 base short, with 12 bases between. Germline CDR1 reads LNHDA; CDR2 reads SQIVND (reference sequence). The CDR3 spans 16 residues. PCR used 60 Vbeta primers and 13 Jbeta primers. Repertoires were generated with immunoSEQ multiplex PCR, while TCRdb's copy carries only in-frame clones and drops some. The listing records 100,000 to 150,000 clones. Whole-study findings and limits: Trimming of TCR beta V- and J-genes showed a link, identified in a later analysis, to a missense DCLRE1C variant. In an earlier analysis, productive rearrangement rates for most beta V segments clustered near 87% or 30%. An ancestry cluster, one associated with Asian ancestry, reportedly showed fewer N-insertions than the approximately 720-donor mean in a later analysis. A further, later analysis showed that HLA-associated TCR beta chains (compared with equally common others) were more clonally expanded.

In regard to this clone: The antigen is not known.

The sequence came from a man between 18 and 29 years old in good health and CMV-seronegative. V is TRBV19 and J is TRBJ2-2; possibly TRBD2 for D (5 bases). The material sequenced was PBMCs. CDR3: CASSIRSGWNTGELFF. CDR3 bases: TGTGCCAGTAGTATCCGTTCGGGATGGAACACCGGGGAGCTGTTTTTT.